The table lists the clone carrying this T cell receptor beta chain with a few counts. Its matching antigen is unknown. Each CDR3 protein gets one entry after TCRdb re-called the 5' RACE reads with MiXCR. The sample includes over 95,000 distinct CDR3 sequences, roughly 19% seen only once; the top ten take around 2.8%. This specimen belongs to a study of human T cells and chemical hapten exposure. The study's findings and limits: No change in TCRs above 1 in 1000 frequency was produced by DPC sensitization.

CDR3 length: 16 residues. Germline lookup yields CDR1 LGHNA and CDR2 YNFKEQ. V was clipped by 0 bases and J by 0 bases, with 11 bases between them. Extraction yielded total RNA from whole blood (unfractionated). The clonotype originates from a human donor in good health. V usage is TRBV4-2 and J usage is TRBJ1-1; D not certain. CDR3 loop: CASSQDRRAMNTEAFF. In DNA, the CDR3 is TGTGCCAGCAGCCAAGATAGAAGGGCCATGAACACTGAAGCTTTCTTT.